The 15 T cell receptor beta chains below come from one sample, sequenced in a study of cytomegalovirus exposure and HLA in healthy donors. This PCR relied on a set of 60 Vbeta primers and 13 Jbeta primers. Using immunoSEQ multiplex PCR, the repertoire was profiled, and TCRdb retains in-frame clones only, with some absent. The sample includes over 150,000 clones, approximately 81% seen only once; the top ten take 0.35% to 0.45%. Sequenced: PBMCs. Source of these receptors: a boy between 2 and 15 years old in good health and CMV-seronegative.

This clone was seen a single time. The V gene is TRBV5-1, the J gene TRBJ2-3, with TRBD2 matching 10 bases. The CDR3 runs 17 residues. Germline V lookup: CDR1 SGHRS, CDR2 YFSETQ. Trimming cost V 0 bases and J 1 base; bases outside gene matches: 5. CDR3: CASSLDPSGSGTDTQYF. CDR3 in DNA: TGCGCCAGCAGCTTGGATCCTAGCGGGAGCGGCACAGATACGCAGTATTTT.

The rearrangement links TRBV6-5 to TRBJ1-3; maybe TRBD1 (6 bases). The CDR3 totals 15 residues. The germline V gene encodes CDR1 MNHEY and CDR2 SVGAGI. Trimming stripped 0 bases from V and 2 bases from J, with 8 bases between. The CDR3 loop reads CASSYSTGAGNTIYF. The DNA for the CDR3 is TGTGCCAGCAGTTACTCGACAGGAGCTGGAAACACCATATATTTT.

The chain employs TRBV11-2 and TRBJ2-7; 8 bases are shared with TRBD1. J lost 2 bases, V lost 6 bases, and 6 bases had no gene match. This CDR3 spans 14 amino acids. CDR1 and CDR2 (germline): SGHAT, FQNNGV. The CDR3 DNA follows: TGTGCCAGCAGTTTGGGGGACAGGACCTACGAGCAGTACTTC. Translated: CASSLGDRTYEQYF.

The V call is TRBV28, the J call TRBJ1-2, with 8 nucleotides matching TRBD1. The CDR3 runs to 15 residues. Trimming took 6 bases from V and 6 from J; bases not matched to a gene: 12. Germline V CDR1 and CDR2: MDHEN, SYDVKM. The CDR3 bases are TGTGCCAGCAGAAACTCAGGACAGGGAAGAAATGGCTACACCTTC. Its translation: CASRNSGQGRNGYTF.

V usage is TRBV11-2 and J usage is TRBJ2-3; 8 nucleotides match TRBD2. This CDR3 region has 14 residues. Germline V lookup: CDR1 SGHAT, CDR2 FQNNGV. The junction had 1 base not matched to a gene; V was cut back by 3 bases and J by 2 bases. This CDR3 reads CASSFSGDTDTQYF. DNA for the CDR3: TGTGCCAGCAGCTTTAGCGGGGACACAGATACGCAGTATTTT.

The gene calls are TRBV28 and TRBJ2-7, with TRBD1 as a possible D gene (5 bases). Germline loops: CDR1 MDHEN, CDR2 SYDVKM. The CDR3 contains 14 residues. Trimming pared 3 bases from V and 0 bases from J, leaving 9 bases between. CDR3 residues: CASSLHDSSYEQYF. As DNA, the CDR3 is TGTGCCAGCAGTTTGCACGACAGCTCCTACGAGCAGTACTTC.

J is TRBJ1-4 and V is TRBV25-1; D is perhaps TRBD1 (6 bases). V was shortened by 8 bases and J by 8 bases, with 21 bases between the two germline ends. CDR1 is MGHDK and CDR2 is SYGVNS in the germline V gene. This CDR3 region has 15 residues. The CDR3 loop reads CASEPTRGYGEKLFF. The CDR3, as DNA: TGTGCCAGCGAACCGACCAGGGGATACGGGGAAAAACTGTTTTTT.

The chain has TRBV10-3 and TRBJ1-1, with D perhaps matching TRBD1 (5 bases). The CDR3 spans 13 residues. V dropped 11 bases and J dropped 3 bases, with 16 bases sitting between them. The germline V gene encodes CDR1 ENHRY and CDR2 SYGVKD. CDR3 region: CAASQGTYTEAFF. The CDR3 nucleotides read TGTGCCGCGAGCCAGGGTACGTACACTGAAGCTTTCTTT.

The chain is built from TRBV15 and TRBJ2-3, with 10 bases lining up with TRBD2. CDR3 length: 17 residues. The V gene end was trimmed by 0 bases and the J gene end by 3 bases; junction bases not matched to a gene: 6. Germline lookup yields CDR1 LNHNV and CDR2 YYDKDF (reference sequence). CDR3 DNA: TGTGCCACCAGCAGAGATTCCCGAGCGGGAGGGACAGATACGCAGTATTTT. It specifies CATSRDSRAGGTDTQYF.

As concerns this clone: Other DNA sequences of this sample code for an identical CDR3. The chain combines TRBV27 with TRBJ1-4; D gene ambiguous. Per germline, CDR1 MNHEY and CDR2 SMNVEV (reference sequence). The CDR3 has 15 amino acids. V was pared by 5 bases and J by 0 bases, with 10 bases between. CDR3 coding DNA: TGTGCCAGCAGTCCCCAGTCAGCAACTAATGAAAAACTGTTTTTT. It specifies CASSPQSATNEKLFF.

The chain couples TRBV7-2 to TRBJ2-3, with TRBD2 matching 11 bases. Germline V gene data show CDR1 as SGHTA and CDR2 as FQGNSA. Germline trimming cut 1 base from V and 4 bases from J; bases unmatched to any gene: 10. The CDR3 totals 18 residues. The CDR3 sequence is CASSLGVVVAGGPDTQYF. CDR3 in DNA: TGTGCCAGCAGCTTAGGGGTAGTGGTAGCGGGAGGGCCAGATACGCAGTATTTT.

The chain joins TRBV11-2 to TRBJ2-3, with TRBD2 matching over 8 bases. This CDR3 is built from 18 residues. Germline lookup yields CDR1 SGHAT and CDR2 FQNNGV. J lost 1 base, V lost 1 base, and 10 bases had no gene match. The CDR3: CASSLGKREFLGTDTQYF. The CDR3 nucleotides read TGTGCCAGCAGCTTAGGCAAGCGGGAGTTTCTTGGCACAGATACGCAGTATTTT.

The CDR3 bases are TGTGCCAGTAGTGTCCTAGCGGAGGTGGGCACAGATACGCAGTATTTT. Translating gives CASSVLAEVGTDTQYF. This rearrangement joins TRBV19 to TRBJ2-3; 7 bases match TRBD2. The V gene end was trimmed by 5 bases and the J gene end by 1 base; junction bases not matched to a gene: 9. Germline CDR1 is LNHDA and CDR2 is SQIVND (reference sequence). The CDR3 is made up of 16 amino acids.

The V gene is TRBV19, the J gene TRBJ1-5, with 7 nucleotides matching TRBD1. This CDR3 has 15 residues. V trimming: 7 bases; J trimming: 2 bases; junction bases outside the gene matches: 8. CDR1 and CDR2 from the germline V gene are LNHDA and SQIVND (reference sequence). CDR3 in amino acids: CASTLQGLRNQPQHF. The CDR3 coding sequence is TGTGCCAGTACCCTACAGGGGCTTCGCAATCAGCCCCAGCATTTT.

The chain uses TRBV6-1 and TRBJ2-1, with 11 positions matching TRBD2. Germline V gives CDR1 MNHNS, CDR2 SASEGT. V shed 1 base, J shed 7 bases, and the junction held 12 bases outside the gene matches. This CDR3 is 18 amino acids long. The CDR3 nucleotides read TGTGCCAGCAGTGAAGTGTTAGCGGGAGGGTTACCCTTTAATGAGCAGTTCTTC. This codes for CASSEVLAGGLPFNEQFF.